This T cell receptor beta chain comes out of a study of blood T cell repertoires in COVID-19. Across the whole study: From the United States, Italy and Spain came samples of acute and convalescent COVID-19. Nucleic acid was either cDNA or gDNA, and it came from T cells, B-cell-depleted T cells, or PBMCs.

Trimming cost V 0 bases and J 11 bases, with 22 bases left between them. Looked up from germline, CDR1 is LNHNV and CDR2 is YYDKDF (reference sequence). CDR3 length: 16 residues. Libraries were prepared by immunoSEQ multiplex PCR; TCRdb keeps only in-frame clonotypes and omits some of them. The sample holds 140,000 to 150,000 clones; 87% are singletons and the top ten take around 6.1%. The receptor was isolated from a man aged 80 or over with acute or convalescent COVID-19. The sample consisted of peripheral blood. V and J are TRBV15 and TRBJ1-1, with TRBD1 as a possible D gene (5 bases). The CDR3 coding sequence is TGTGCCACCAGCAGAGATGTCGGGGGGTCCTCCCCCTTGGCTTTCTTT. Protein: CATSRDVGGSSPLAFF.